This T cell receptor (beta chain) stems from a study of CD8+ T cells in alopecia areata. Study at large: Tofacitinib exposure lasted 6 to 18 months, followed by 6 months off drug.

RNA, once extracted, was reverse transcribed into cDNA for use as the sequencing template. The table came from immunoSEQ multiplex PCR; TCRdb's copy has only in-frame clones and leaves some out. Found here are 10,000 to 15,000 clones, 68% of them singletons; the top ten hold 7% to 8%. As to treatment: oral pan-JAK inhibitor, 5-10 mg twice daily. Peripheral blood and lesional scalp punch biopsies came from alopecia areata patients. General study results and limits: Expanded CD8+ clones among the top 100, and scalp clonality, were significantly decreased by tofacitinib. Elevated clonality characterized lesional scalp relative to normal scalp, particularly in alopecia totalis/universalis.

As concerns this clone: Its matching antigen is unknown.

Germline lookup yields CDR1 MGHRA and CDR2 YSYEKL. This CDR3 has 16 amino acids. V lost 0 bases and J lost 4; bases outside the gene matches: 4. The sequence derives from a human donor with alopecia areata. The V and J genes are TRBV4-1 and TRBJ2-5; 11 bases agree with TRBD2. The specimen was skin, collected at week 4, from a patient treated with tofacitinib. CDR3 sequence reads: CASSQDLAGGGETQYF. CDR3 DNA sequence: TGCGCCAGCAGCCAAGATTTAGCGGGGGGGGGAGAGACCCAGTACTTC.